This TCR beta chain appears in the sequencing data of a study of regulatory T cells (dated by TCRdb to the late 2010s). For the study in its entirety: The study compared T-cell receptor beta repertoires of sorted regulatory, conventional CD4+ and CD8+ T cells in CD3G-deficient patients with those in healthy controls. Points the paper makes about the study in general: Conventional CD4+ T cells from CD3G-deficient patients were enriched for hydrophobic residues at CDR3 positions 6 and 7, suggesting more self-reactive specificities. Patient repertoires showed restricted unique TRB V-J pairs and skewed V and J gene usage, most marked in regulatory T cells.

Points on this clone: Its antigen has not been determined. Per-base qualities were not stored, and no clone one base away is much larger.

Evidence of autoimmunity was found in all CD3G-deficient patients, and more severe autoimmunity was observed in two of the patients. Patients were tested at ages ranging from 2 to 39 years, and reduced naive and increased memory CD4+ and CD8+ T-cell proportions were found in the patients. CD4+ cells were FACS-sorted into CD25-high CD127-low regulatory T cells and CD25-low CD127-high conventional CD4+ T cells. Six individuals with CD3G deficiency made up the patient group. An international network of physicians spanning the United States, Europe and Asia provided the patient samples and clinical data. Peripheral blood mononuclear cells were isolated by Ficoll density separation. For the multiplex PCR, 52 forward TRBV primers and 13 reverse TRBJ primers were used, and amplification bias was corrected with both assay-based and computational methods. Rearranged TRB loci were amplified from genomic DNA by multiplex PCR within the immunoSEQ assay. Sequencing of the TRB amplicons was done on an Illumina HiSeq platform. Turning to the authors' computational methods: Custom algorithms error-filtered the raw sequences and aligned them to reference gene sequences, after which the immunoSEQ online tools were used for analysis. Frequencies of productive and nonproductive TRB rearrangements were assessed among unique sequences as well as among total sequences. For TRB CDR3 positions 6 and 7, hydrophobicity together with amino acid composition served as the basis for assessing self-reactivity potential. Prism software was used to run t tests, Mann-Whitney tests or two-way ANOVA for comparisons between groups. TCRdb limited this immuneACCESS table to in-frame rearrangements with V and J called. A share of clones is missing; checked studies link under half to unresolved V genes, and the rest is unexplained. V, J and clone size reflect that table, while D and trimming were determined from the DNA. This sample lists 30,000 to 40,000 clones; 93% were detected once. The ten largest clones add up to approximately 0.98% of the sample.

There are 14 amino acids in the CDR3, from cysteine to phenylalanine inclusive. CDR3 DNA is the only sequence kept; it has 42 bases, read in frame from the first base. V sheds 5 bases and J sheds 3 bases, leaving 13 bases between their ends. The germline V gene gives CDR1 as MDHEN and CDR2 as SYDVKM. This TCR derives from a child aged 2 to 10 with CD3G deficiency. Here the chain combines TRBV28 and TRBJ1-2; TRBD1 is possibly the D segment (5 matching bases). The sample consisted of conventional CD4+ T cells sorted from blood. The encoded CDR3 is CASSLRQPYYGYTF. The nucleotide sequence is TGTGCCAGCAGTCTCAGACAGCCATACTATGGCTACACCTTC.